This T cell receptor (beta chain) was profiled in a study of regulatory T cells in long-lasting Graves disease. Study-wide results and caveats: Thyroid tissue went unexamined; only peripheral blood was analyzed.

Library construction for TCR beta used iRepertoire HTBI primers and Arm-PCR of CDR3 regions. Study processing details: In the combined samples, 50 to 75 TRBV and approximately 15 TRBJ segments were identified. Each CDR3 protein is one row after TCRdb ran MiXCR on the multiplex PCR reads. TCRdb, not the original authors, processed these V and J calls. This sample has under 500,000 distinct CDR3 sequences, with roughly 20% found just once. The ends were cut back, 10 bases at V and 6 bases at J, with 13 bases in the middle. From germline, CDR1 is SNHLY and CDR2 FYNNEI. CDR3 length: 13 amino acids. Time point noted: persistent/refractory GD, antithyroid drugs over 5 years with positive TRAb. Isolated PBMC RNA provided the starting material for the TCR library. Criteria from the American Thyroid Association guidelines were applied to diagnose Graves' disease. Nine milliliters of peripheral blood went into EDTA tubes.

A word on this clonotype: Its specificity is not known. A much larger clonotype is one base distant, so this may be a read error.

J is TRBJ1-6 and V is TRBV2; D gene unclear. This material consisted of peripheral blood mononuclear cells (PBMCs), taken when the disease was refractory, from a patient treated with antithyroid drugs. The clonotype comes from a female donor with Graves disease. CDR3 in DNA: TGTGCCACCCGTGACTCGAGTAATTCACCCCTCCACTTT. Its protein is CATRDSSNSPLHF. Filled out from reference TRBV2 and TRBJ1-6, the complete variable domain reads EPEVTQTPSHQVTQMGQEVILRCVPISNHLYFYWYRQILGQKVEFLVSFYNNEISEKSEIFDDQFSVERPDGSNFTLKIRSTKLEDSAMYFCATRDSSNSPLHFGNGTRLTVT.